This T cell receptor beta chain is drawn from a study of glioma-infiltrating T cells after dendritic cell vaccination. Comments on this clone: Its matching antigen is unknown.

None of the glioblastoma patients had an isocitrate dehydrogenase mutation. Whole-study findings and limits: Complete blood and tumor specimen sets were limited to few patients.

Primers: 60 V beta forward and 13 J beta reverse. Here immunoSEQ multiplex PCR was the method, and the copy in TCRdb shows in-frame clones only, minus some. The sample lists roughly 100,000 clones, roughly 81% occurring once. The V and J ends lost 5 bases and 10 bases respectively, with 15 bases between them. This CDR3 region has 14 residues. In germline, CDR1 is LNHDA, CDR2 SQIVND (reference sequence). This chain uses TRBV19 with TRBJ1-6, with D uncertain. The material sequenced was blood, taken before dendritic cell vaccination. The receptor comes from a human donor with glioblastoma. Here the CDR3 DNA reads TGTGCCAGTAGTGTCGGACGGGATCGATCACCCCTCCACTTT. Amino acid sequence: CASSVGRDRSPLHF.